This T cell receptor beta chain comes out of a study of blood T cells in healthy people across ages. This clonotype has just a few counts. From germline, CDR1 is MNHEY and CDR2 SVGEGT. Trimming left V 5 bases short and J 4 bases short, with 24 bases between. CDR3 length: 17 amino acids. A J-beta primer mix and a sample-barcoded 5' primer were used in a second PCR of roughly 6 to 11 cycles. TCRdb re-called the 5' RACE reads with MiXCR, one entry per CDR3 protein. Of fewer than 700,000 distinct CDR3 sequences listed, roughly 41% were seen once; the top ten hold about 32%. Sequencing input: blood. The J gene is TRBJ2-7, the V gene TRBV6-2 or TRBV6-3, with D perhaps matching TRBD2 (5 bases). The TCR was taken from a man older than 75 in good health. CDR3 sequence reads: CASSATKRTPRSYEQYF. CDR3 sequence (DNA): TGTGCCAGCAGTGCCACCAAACGGACTCCCAGGTCTTACGAGCAGTACTTC.